The rows below give T cell receptor beta chains drawn from one sample of a study of blood T cells in healthy people across ages. TCRdb called the 5' RACE reads again in MiXCR, with one record for every CDR3 protein. Counted here are 550,000 to 800,000 distinct CDR3 sequences, about 30% occurring once; the ten biggest clones make up about 16%. Specimen: blood. The receptors were sampled from a woman aged 80 or over in good health. Each CDR3 is given with its conserved first and last residue. D genes are given only for firm matches. The size entry is marked missing in some rows and otherwise reads once, few, many or a size class.

- TRBD2 TRBJ2-5 TRBV7-2 CASSPYLAGGPKTQYF TGTGCCAGCAGCCCCTACCTAGCGGGGGGGCCGAAGACCCAGTACTTC
- TRBD1 TRBJ1-5 TRBV4-2 CASSQDGPGRDRGLHSNQAQHF TGTGCCAGCAGCCAAGATGGGCCGGGACGGGACAGGGGGCTTCATAGCAATCAGGCCCAGCATTTT
few - TRBJ1-1 TRBV27 CASSPKGQLRHEAFF TGTGCCAGCAGTCCCAAAGGACAGCTCCGGCATGAAGCTTTCTTT
- - TRBJ2-3 TRBV20-1 CSARGWGSTDTQYF TGCAGTGCTAGGGGGTGGGGAAGCACGGATACGCAGTATTTT
many - TRBJ2-1 TRBV10-2 CASNEDAYTNEQFF TGCGCCAGCAACGAGGACGCATATACAAATGAGCAGTTCTTC
- TRBD2 TRBJ2-2 TRBV7-3 CASSLLPPGLARGPRVGELFF TGTGCCAGCAGCTTACTCCCTCCGGGACTAGCGAGGGGGCCTCGGGTCGGGGAGCTGTTTTTT
few TRBD1 TRBJ1-6 TRBV2 CASRGTGNYSPLHF TGTGCCAGCAGGGGGACAGGAAACTATTCACCCCTCCACTTT
- - TRBJ2-3 TRBV2 CASGPSSTDTQYF TGTGCCAGCGGGCCTTCTAGCACAGATACGCAGTATTTT
many - TRBJ2-7 TRBV7-2 CASSLGWTSGEQYF TGTGCCAGCAGCTTAGGGTGGACCTCGGGCGAGCAGTACTTC
- - TRBJ2-7 TRBV20-1 CSARDRGMTTRAKERYEQYF TGCAGTGCTAGAGATCGGGGGATGACTACGAGGGCGAAGGAGCGCTACGAGCAGTACTTC
few - TRBJ1-6 TRBV3-1 CASSQLGTSNNSPLHF TGTGCCAGCAGCCAGCTGGGGACCTCGAATAATTCACCCCTCCACTTT
many TRBD2 TRBJ2-7 TRBV20-1 CSARPLRRGSYEQYF TGCAGTGCTAGACCTCTTAGGCGGGGGAGCTACGAGCAGTACTTC
few TRBD1 TRBJ1-6 TRBV6-5 CASSYSSQGAGNSPLHF TGTGCCAGCAGTTACTCATCACAGGGGGCGGGAAATTCACCCCTCCACTTT
- TRBD2 TRBJ2-5 TRBV5-1 CASSWRGGYWDEQYF TGCGCCAGCAGCTGGCGGGGGGGCTACTGGGATGAGCAGTACTTC
- - TRBJ2-2 TRBV20-1 CSVRDEGELFF TGCAGTGTTAGAGATGAGGGGGAGCTGTTTTTT
many TRBD2 TRBJ2-1 TRBV5-1 CASSLVAGGTNNEQFF TGCGCCAGCAGCTTGGTGGCGGGGGGGACTAACAATGAGCAGTTCTTC
many - TRBJ2-1 TRBV27 CASSHNSASSYNEQFF TGTGCCAGCAGCCACAATTCAGCGAGCTCCTACAATGAGCAGTTCTTC
- TRBD1 TRBJ1-5 TRBV20-1 CSARGTGLQPQHF TGCAGTGCTAGAGGGACAGGGCTTCAGCCCCAGCATTTT
- TRBD2 TRBJ2-7 TRBV5-1 CASSPTSENEQYF TGCGCCAGCAGCCCGACTAGCGAGAACGAGCAGTACTTC
many TRBD1 TRBJ2-1 TRBV6-1 CASSDSGGFYNEQFF TGTGCCAGCAGTGACTCAGGGGGCTTCTACAATGAGCAGTTCTTC
few - TRBJ1-4 TRBV18 CASSPGRRGEKLFF TGTGCCAGCTCACCGGGGCGACGGGGTGAAAAACTGTTTTTT
many - TRBJ2-5 TRBV20-1 CSAKSSQETQYF TGCAGTGCTAAATCCAGCCAAGAGACCCAGTACTTC
many - TRBJ2-1 TRBV18 CASSADGIYNEQFF TGTGCCAGCTCCGCGGACGGAATATACAATGAGCAGTTCTTC
many - TRBJ1-2 TRBV29-1 CSVDPHYGYTF TGCAGCGTTGACCCTCACTATGGCTACACCTTC
- TRBD2 TRBJ2-7 TRBV28 CASNPLASGGAHEQYF TGTGCCAGCAATCCTCTGGCTAGCGGGGGGGCCCACGAGCAGTACTTC
many - TRBJ2-1 TRBV20-1 CSTSRDSVLGSYNEQFF TGCAGTACGTCCCGGGACTCCGTCCTGGGATCCTACAATGAGCAGTTCTTC
- - TRBJ1-1 TRBV30 CAWTLRMGGATEAFF TGTGCCTGGACCCTCCGGATGGGAGGCGCGACTGAAGCTTTCTTT
many TRBD2 TRBJ2-5 TRBV7-8 CASSPGGGGKETQYF TGTGCCAGCAGCCCCGGGGGGGGCGGGAAAGAGACCCAGTACTTC
many TRBD1 TRBJ2-5 TRBV12-3/TRBV12-4 CASRRGDSQETQYF TGTGCCAGCAGACGAGGGGACAGTCAAGAGACCCAGTACTTC
- TRBD2 TRBJ2-7 TRBV9 CASSVATGTSDSYEQYF TGTGCCAGCAGCGTAGCGACCGGGACTAGCGACTCCTACGAGCAGTACTTC
- TRBD1 TRBJ2-1 TRBV7-2 CASRADRAAEQFF TGTGCCAGCAGAGCGGACAGGGCGGCTGAGCAGTTCTTC
many TRBD2 TRBJ2-5 TRBV20-1 CSAAPGLAGGWETQYF TGCAGTGCAGCGCCGGGACTAGCGGGGGGATGGGAGACCCAGTACTTC
- TRBD1 TRBJ1-1 TRBV14 CASSRGQGDTTEAFF TGTGCCAGCAGCCGGGGACAGGGCGATACGACTGAAGCTTTCTTT
once TRBD2 TRBJ2-1 TRBV7-2 CASSLVAASGGHYNEQFF TGTGCCAGCAGCTTAGTGGCTGCTAGCGGGGGGCACTACAATGAGCAGTTCTTC
few - TRBJ1-2 TRBV7-9 CASNVYSGGYTF TGTGCCAGCAACGTATACTCGGGTGGCTACACCTTC
many - TRBJ2-7 TRBV21-1 CASSPAGGPSYEQYF TGTGCCAGCAGCCCAGCTGGGGGGCCCTCCTACGAGCAGTACTTC
- - TRBJ1-1 TRBV3-1 CASSPQRGLTEAFF TGTGCCAGCAGCCCACAGAGGGGACTCACTGAAGCTTTCTTT
many TRBD2 TRBJ2-3 TRBV20-1 CSAGPAGGTDTQYF TGCAGTGCTGGACCAGCGGGGGGAACAGATACGCAGTATTTT
few TRBD2 TRBJ2-3 TRBV7-3 CASSATEAGGLADTQYF TGTGCCAGCAGCGCAACCGAAGCGGGGGGTCTGGCAGATACGCAGTATTTT
- - TRBJ1-3 TRBV5-1 CASSLAPVGYEFTGNTIYF TGCGCCAGCAGCTTGGCTCCTGTGGGATACGAATTCACTGGAAACACCATATATTTT
- TRBD1 TRBJ1-2 TRBV5-6 CASSRPGTGADYGYTF TGTGCCAGCAGCCGTCCCGGGACAGGGGCGGACTATGGCTACACCTTC
- TRBD1 TRBJ1-5 TRBV7-2 CASNTQGGNQPQHF TGTGCCAGCAACACACAGGGGGGCAATCAGCCCCAGCATTTT
- - TRBJ2-3 TRBV27 CASSLRGGREDTQYF TGTGCCAGCAGTTTAAGGGGGGGGCGGGAAGATACGCAGTATTTT
- - TRBJ2-3 TRBV7-3 CASSQLGIITDTQYF TGTGCCAGCAGCCAACTAGGAATCATCACAGATACGCAGTATTTT